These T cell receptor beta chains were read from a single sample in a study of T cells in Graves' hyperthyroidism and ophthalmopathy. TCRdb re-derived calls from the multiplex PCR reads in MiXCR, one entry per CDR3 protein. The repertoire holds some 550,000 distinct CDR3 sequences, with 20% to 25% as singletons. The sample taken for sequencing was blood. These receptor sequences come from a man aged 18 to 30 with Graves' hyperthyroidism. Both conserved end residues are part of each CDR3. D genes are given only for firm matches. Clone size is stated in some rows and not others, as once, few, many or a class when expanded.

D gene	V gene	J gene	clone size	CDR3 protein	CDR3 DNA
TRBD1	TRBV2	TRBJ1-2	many	CASVPGQGAYGYTF	TGTGCCAGCGTCCCTGGACAGGGAGCCTATGGCTACACCTTC
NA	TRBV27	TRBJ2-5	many	CASSPFYRQWGQYF	TGTGCCAGCAGCCCCTTCTACCGACAATGGGGCCAGTACTTC
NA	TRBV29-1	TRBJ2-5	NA	CSAGGGAQAETQYF	TGCAGCGCCGGGGGCGGGGCTCAAGCAGAGACCCAGTACTTC
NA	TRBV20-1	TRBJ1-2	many	CSATSWARDGYTF	TGCAGTGCCACGTCTTGGGCCCGTGATGGCTACACCTTC
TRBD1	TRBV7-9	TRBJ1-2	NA	CASSSDRDRYGYTF	TGTGCCAGCAGCTCGGACAGGGATAGATATGGCTACACCTTC
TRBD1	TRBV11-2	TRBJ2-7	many	CASSPQGASYEQYF	TGTGCCAGCAGCCCTCAGGGGGCTTCCTACGAGCAGTACTTC
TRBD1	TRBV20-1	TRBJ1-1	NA	CSASDPDRENTEAFF	TGCAGTGCTAGTGACCCCGACAGGGAGAACACTGAAGCTTTCTTT
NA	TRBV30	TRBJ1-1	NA	CAWSLTENTEAFF	TGTGCCTGGAGCCTAACAGAGAACACTGAAGCTTTCTTT
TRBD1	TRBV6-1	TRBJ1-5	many	CASRGQGSVQPQHF	TGTGCCAGCAGGGGACAGGGTAGTGTTCAGCCCCAGCATTTT
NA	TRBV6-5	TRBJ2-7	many	CASSFDSLDEQYF	TGTGCCAGCAGTTTTGACAGTCTGGACGAGCAGTACTTC
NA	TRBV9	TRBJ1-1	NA	CASSVERMNTEAFF	TGTGCCAGCAGCGTAGAACGGATGAACACTGAAGCTTTCTTT
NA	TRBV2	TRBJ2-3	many	CASSEYPLEGRIPDTQYF	TGTGCCAGCAGTGAGTACCCCCTGGAGGGAAGGATACCAGATACGCAGTATTTT
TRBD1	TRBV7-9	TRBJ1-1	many	CASSRDRGDTEAFF	TGTGCCAGCAGCCGGGACAGGGGAGACACTGAAGCTTTCTTT
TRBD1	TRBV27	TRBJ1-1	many	CASSLYNSPGGRAFF	TGTGCCAGCAGTTTATACAACAGCCCAGGGGGTAGGGCTTTCTTT
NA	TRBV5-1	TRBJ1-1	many	CASEGGGVNTEAFF	TGCGCCAGCGAGGGAGGAGGAGTGAACACTGAAGCTTTCTTT
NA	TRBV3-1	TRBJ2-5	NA	CASSQGHRIGQETQYF	TGTGCCAGCAGCCAAGGACACCGAATAGGGCAAGAGACCCAGTACTTC
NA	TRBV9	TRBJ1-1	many	CASSVGEGSGGTEAFF	TGTGCCAGCAGCGTAGGAGAGGGCTCGGGTGGCACTGAAGCTTTCTTT
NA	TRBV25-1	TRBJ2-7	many	CASSERAEAYDEQYF	TGTGCCAGCAGTGAAAGGGCAGAAGCTTACGACGAGCAGTACTTC
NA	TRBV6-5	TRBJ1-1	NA	CASSSRTVGNTEAFF	TGTGCCAGCAGTTCTAGGACGGTGGGGAACACTGAAGCTTTCTTT
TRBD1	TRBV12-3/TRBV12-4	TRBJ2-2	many	CASSLTGGSAGELFF	TGTGCCAGCAGTCTGACAGGGGGTTCTGCCGGGGAGCTGTTTTTT
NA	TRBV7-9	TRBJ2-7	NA	CASSWSADYEQYF	TGTGCCAGCAGCTGGTCGGCAGACTACGAGCAGTACTTC
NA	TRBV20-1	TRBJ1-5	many	CSANPVGVNQPQHF	TGCAGTGCTAATCCAGTCGGGGTTAATCAGCCCCAGCATTTT
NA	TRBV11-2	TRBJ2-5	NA	CASSLGPHHHWQETQYF	TGTGCCAGCAGCTTAGGCCCCCATCACCACTGGCAAGAGACCCAGTACTTC
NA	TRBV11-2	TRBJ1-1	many	CASSLEGEGVDAFF	TGTGCCAGCAGCTTAGAGGGAGAGGGGGTTGACGCTTTCTTT
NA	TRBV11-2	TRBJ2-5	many	CASSTLGYQETQYF	TGTGCCAGCAGCACCCTGGGGTACCAAGAGACCCAGTACTTC
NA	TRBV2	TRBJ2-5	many	CASSDGQGQETQYF	TGTGCCAGCAGTGACGGGCAGGGGCAAGAGACCCAGTACTTC
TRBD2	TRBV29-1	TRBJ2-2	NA	CSVRTSGRKHGELFF	TGCAGCGTTCGGACTAGCGGGAGGAAGCACGGGGAGCTGTTTTTT
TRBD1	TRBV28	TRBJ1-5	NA	CASIIPGGGQPQHF	TGTGCCAGCATCATTCCAGGGGGCGGTCAGCCCCAGCATTTT
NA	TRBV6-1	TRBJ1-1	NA	CASSGWTVMNTEAFF	TGTGCCAGCAGTGGCTGGACAGTAATGAACACTGAAGCTTTCTTT
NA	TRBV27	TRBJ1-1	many	CASAQGGATEAFF	TGTGCCAGCGCCCAGGGAGGGGCCACTGAAGCTTTCTTT
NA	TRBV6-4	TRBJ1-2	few	CVSGYSRGNGYTF	TGTGTCAGCGGTTACTCGAGGGGAAATGGCTACACCTTC
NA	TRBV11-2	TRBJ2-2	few	CASSALGARYTGELFF	TGTGCCAGCAGCGCGTTGGGGGCGCGGTACACCGGGGAGCTGTTTTTT
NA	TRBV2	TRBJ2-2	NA	CASSEGAGSTGELFF	TGTGCCAGCAGTGAAGGGGCAGGGAGCACCGGGGAGCTGTTTTTT
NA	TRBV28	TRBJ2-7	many	CASSPLVGETYEQYF	TGTGCCAGCAGCCCCCTGGTAGGAGAGACCTACGAGCAGTACTTC
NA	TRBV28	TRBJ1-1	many	CASSLLGIGGNTEAFF	TGTGCCAGCAGTTTATTGGGGATAGGGGGGAACACTGAAGCTTTCTTT
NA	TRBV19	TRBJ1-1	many	CASSYRSTEASF	TGTGCCAGTAGTTACAGGAGTACTGAAGCTTCCTTT
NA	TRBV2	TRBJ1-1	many	CASRPPGERPAAFF	TGTGCCAGCAGGCCCCCGGGGGAGCGGCCCGCAGCTTTCTTT
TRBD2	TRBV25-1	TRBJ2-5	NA	CASSESGAGGKETQYF	TGTGCCAGCAGTGAAAGCGGAGCGGGGGGGAAAGAGACCCAGTACTTC
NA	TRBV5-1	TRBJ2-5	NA	CASSRGQFQETQYF	TGCGCCAGCAGCCGCGGACAGTTTCAAGAGACCCAGTACTTC
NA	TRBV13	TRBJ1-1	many	CASRKGGGTPEAFF	TGTGCCAGCAGAAAAGGGGGAGGAACGCCTGAAGCTTTCTTT
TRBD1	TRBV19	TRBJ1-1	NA	CTSSSTTGGRTEAFF	TGTACCAGTAGTTCGACAACAGGGGGCCGAACTGAAGCTTTCTTT
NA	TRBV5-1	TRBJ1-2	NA	CASRNVLERYGYTF	TGCGCCAGCAGAAACGTATTAGAGCGTTATGGCTACACCTTC
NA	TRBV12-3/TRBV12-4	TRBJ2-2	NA	CASIGLTNTGELFF	TGTGCCAGTATAGGACTAACGAACACCGGGGAGCTGTTTTTT
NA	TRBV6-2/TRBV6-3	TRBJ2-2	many	CASSSSNYGGGSTGELFF	NA
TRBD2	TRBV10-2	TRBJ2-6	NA	CASRLTSGPSGANVLTF	TGCGCCAGCAGGCTAACTAGCGGACCCTCTGGGGCCAACGTCCTGACTTTC
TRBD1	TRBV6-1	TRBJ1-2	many	CASRLPGQGVGGYTF	TGTGCCAGCAGACTACCCGGACAGGGGGTAGGTGGCTACACCTTC
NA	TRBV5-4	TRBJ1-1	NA	CASSLGPWVPLQGVNTEAFF	TGTGCCAGCAGCTTGGGCCCTTGGGTCCCCTTACAGGGAGTGAACACTGAAGCTTTCTTT
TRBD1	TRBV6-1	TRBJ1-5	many	CASSGRQGANQPQHF	TGTGCCAGCAGTGGGAGACAGGGGGCAAATCAGCCCCAGCATTTT
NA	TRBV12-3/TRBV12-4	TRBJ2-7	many	CASSLGRQDEQYF	TGTGCCAGCAGTTTGGGGCGCCAGGACGAGCAGTACTTC
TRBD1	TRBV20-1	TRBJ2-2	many	CSARPPYRGLSFPQNTGELFF	TGCAGTGCTAGACCTCCCTACAGGGGGTTGAGTTTTCCCCAGAACACCGGGGAGCTGTTTTTT
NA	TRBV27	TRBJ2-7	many	CASSLSGAGIYEQYF	TGTGCCAGCAGTTTATCGGGGGCAGGGATCTACGAGCAGTACTTC
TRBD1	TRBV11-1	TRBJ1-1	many	CASSFSPQGENTEAFF	TGTGCCAGCAGCTTTTCCCCACAGGGGGAGAACACTGAAGCTTTCTTT
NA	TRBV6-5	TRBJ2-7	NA	CASSYSQLYEQYF	TGTGCCAGCAGTTATAGTCAGCTCTACGAGCAGTACTTC
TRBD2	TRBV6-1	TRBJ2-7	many	CASSEFVRGGAHEQYF	TGTGCCAGCAGTGAATTCGTTCGGGGGGGAGCCCACGAGCAGTACTTC
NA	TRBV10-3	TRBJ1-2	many	CAIPHGRESYGYTF	TGTGCCATTCCTCATGGCAGGGAAAGCTATGGCTACACCTTC